This TCR beta chain stems from a study of CD4 T cells in relation to SARS-CoV-2 and coronaviruses. Here immunoSEQ multiplex PCR was the method, and the copy in TCRdb shows in-frame clones only, minus some. The sample carries 15,000 to 20,000 clones, around three quarters recorded once. V shed 9 bases, J shed 6 bases, and the junction held 6 bases outside the gene matches. The V gene's germline CDR1 is KGHDR and CDR2 SFDVKD. The CDR3 is 14 amino acids. Concerning this clone itself: The antigen remains undetermined.

CD4+ T cells from unexposed donors were obtained before the COVID-19 pandemic (2011-2018). The cells were cultured for about ten days before CD4+ T cells were isolated. Testing used SARS-CoV-2 S/N and four cold-coronavirus spikes on unexposed-donor CD4+ T cells, cells permitting. The chain carries TRBV24-1 and TRBJ2-1; TRBD1 aligns across 11 bases. The sequencing sample was made of CD4+ T cells from PBMCs, cultured in vitro. This sequence originates from a human donor in good health. CDR3 in DNA: TGTGCCACCTCGGGGGACAGGGGGTCCAATGAGCAGTTCTTC. It specifies CATSGDRGSNEQFF.